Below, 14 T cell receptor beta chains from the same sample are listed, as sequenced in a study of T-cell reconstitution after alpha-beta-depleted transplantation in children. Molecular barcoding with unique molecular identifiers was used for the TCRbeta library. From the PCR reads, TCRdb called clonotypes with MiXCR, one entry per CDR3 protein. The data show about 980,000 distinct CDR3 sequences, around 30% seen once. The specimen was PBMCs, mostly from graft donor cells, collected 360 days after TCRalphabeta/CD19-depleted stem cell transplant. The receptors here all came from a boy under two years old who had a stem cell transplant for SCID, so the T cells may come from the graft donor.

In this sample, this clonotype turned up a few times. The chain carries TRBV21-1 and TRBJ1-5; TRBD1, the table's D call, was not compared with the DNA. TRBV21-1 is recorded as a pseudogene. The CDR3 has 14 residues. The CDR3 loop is CASSRDSLNQPQHF. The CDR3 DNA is TGTGCCAGCAGCAGGGACAGTCTCAATCAGCCCCAGCATTTT.

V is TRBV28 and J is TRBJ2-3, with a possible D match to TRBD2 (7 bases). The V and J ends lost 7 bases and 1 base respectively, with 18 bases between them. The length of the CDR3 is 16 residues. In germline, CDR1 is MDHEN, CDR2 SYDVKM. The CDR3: CASTPSGRGRTDTQYF. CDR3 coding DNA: TGTGCCAGCACCCCTAGCGGCCGGGGGCGCACAGATACGCAGTATTTT.

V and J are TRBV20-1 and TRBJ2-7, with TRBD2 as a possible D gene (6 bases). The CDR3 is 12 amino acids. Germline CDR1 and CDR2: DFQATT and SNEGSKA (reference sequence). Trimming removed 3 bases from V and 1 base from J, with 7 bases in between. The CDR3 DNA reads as TGCAGTGCTAGCCGGGAGTCCTACGAGCAGTACTTC. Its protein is CSASRESYEQYF.

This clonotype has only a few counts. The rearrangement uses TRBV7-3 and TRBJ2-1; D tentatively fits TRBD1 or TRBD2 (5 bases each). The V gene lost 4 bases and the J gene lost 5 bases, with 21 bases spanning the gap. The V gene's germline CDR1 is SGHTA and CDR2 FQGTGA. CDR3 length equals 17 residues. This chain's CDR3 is CASSSPFGTRINNEQFF. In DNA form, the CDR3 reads TGTGCCAGCAGCTCACCCTTCGGGACCCGAATTAACAATGAGCAGTTCTTC.

The CDR3 loop is CASSAFELVSGNTIYF. DNA for the CDR3: TGTGCCAGCAGTGCCTTTGAACTGGTCTCTGGAAACACCATATATTTT. The chain joins TRBV2 to TRBJ1-3; D gene uncertain. Per germline, CDR1 SNHLY and CDR2 FYNNEI. The CDR3 consists of 16 residues. Deletions cut 4 bases from V and 0 bases from J, with 13 bases between. The variable domain in full, with the rest retrieved from reference TRBV2 and TRBJ1-3, is EPEVTQTPSHQVTQMGQEVILRCVPISNHLYFYWYRQILGQKVEFLVSFYNNEISEKSEIFDDQFSVERPDGSNFTLKIRSTKLEDSAMYFCASSAFELVSGNTIYFGEGSWLTVV.

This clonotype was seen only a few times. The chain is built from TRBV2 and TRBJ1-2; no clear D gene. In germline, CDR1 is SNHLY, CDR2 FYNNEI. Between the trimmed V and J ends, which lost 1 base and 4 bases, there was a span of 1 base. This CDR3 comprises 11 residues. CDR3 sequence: CASSEVYGYTF. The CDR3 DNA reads TGTGCCAGCAGTGAAGTCTATGGCTACACCTTC.

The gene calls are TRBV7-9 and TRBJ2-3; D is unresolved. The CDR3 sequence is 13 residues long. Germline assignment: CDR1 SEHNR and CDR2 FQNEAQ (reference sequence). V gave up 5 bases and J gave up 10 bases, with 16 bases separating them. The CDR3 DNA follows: TGTGCCAGCAGCCCAGAGTCGTTAGCAGCGCAGTATTTT. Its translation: CASSPESLAAQYF.

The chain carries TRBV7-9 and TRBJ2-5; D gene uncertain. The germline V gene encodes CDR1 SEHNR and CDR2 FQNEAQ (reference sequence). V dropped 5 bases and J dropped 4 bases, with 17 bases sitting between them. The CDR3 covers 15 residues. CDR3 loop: CASSPPPGTLETQYF. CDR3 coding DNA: TGTGCCAGCAGCCCACCTCCCGGCACCCTAGAGACCCAGTACTTC. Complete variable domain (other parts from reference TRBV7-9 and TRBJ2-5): DTGVSQNPRHKITKRGQNVTFRCDPISEHNRLYWYRQTLGQGPEFLTYFQNEAQLEKSRLLSDRFSAERPKGSFSTLEIQRTEQGDSAMYLCASSPPPGTLETQYFGPGTRLLVL.

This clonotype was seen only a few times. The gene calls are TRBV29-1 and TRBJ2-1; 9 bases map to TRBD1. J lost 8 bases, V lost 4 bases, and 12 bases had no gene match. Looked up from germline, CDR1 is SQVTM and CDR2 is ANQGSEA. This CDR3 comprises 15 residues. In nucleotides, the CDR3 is TGCAGCGTTGTAGTCTTTCTCACAGGGGGCGATGAGCAGTTCTTC. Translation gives CSVVVFLTGGDEQFF.

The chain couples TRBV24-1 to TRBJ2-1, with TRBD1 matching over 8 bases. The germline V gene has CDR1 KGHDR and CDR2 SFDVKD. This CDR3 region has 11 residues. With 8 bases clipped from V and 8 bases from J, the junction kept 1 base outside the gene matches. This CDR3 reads CATTGGDEQFF. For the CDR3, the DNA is TGTGCCACCACAGGGGGCGATGAGCAGTTCTTC.

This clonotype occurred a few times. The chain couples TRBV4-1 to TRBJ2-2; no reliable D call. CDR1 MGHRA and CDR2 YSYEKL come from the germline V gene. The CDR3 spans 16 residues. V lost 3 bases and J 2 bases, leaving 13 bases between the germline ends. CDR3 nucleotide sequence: TGCGCCAGCAGCCACCCCCCGACCTATAACACCGGGGAGCTGTTTTTT. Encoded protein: CASSHPPTYNTGELFF.

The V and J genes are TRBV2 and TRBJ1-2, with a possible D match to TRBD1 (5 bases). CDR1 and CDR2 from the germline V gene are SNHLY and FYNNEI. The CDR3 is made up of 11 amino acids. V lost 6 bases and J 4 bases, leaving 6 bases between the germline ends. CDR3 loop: CASRDTYGYTF. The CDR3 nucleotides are TGTGCCAGCAGGGACACCTATGGCTACACCTTC. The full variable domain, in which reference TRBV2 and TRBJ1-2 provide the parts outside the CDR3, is EPEVTQTPSHQVTQMGQEVILRCVPISNHLYFYWYRQILGQKVEFLVSFYNNEISEKSEIFDDQFSVERPDGSNFTLKIRSTKLEDSAMYFCASRDTYGYTFGSGTRLTVV.

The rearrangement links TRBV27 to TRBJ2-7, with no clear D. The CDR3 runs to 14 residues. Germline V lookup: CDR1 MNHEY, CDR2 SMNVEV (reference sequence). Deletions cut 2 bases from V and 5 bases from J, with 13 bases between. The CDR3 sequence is CASSLRSFWNEQYF. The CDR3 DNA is TGTGCCAGCAGTTTACGCTCGTTCTGGAACGAGCAGTACTTC.

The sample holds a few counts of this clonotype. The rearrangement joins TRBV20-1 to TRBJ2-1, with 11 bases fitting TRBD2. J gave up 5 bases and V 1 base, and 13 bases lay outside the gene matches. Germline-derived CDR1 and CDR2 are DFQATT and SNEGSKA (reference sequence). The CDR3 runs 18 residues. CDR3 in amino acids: CSARVGLAGGLIDNEQFF. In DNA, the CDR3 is TGCAGTGCTAGAGTAGGGCTAGCGGGGGGCCTTATAGACAATGAGCAGTTCTTC.